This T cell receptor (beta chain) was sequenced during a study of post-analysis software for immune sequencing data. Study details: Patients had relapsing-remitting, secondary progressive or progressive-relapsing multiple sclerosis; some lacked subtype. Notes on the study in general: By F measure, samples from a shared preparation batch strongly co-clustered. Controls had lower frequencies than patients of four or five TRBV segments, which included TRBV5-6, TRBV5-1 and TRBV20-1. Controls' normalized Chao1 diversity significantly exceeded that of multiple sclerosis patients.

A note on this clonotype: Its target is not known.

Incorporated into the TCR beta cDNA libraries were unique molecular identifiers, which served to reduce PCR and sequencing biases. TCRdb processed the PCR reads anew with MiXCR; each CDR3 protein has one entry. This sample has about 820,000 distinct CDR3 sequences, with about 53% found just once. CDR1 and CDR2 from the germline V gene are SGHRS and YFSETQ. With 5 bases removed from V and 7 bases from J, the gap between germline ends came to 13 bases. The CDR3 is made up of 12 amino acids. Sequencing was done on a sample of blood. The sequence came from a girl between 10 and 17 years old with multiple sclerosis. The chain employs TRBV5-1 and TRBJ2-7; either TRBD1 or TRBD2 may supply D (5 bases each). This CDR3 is CASSWGTQEQYF. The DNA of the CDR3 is TGCGCCAGCAGTTGGGGGACCCAGGAGCAGTACTTC.